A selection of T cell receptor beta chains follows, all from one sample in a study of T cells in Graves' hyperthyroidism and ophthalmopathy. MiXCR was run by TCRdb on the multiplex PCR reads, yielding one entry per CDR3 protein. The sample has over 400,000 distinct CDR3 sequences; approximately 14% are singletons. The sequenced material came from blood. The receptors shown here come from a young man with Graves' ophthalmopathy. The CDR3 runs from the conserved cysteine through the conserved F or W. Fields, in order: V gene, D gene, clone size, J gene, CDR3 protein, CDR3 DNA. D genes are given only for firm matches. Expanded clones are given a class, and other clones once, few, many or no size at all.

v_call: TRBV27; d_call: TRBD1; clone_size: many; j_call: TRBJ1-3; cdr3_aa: CASSSGTGAGNTIYF; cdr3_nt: TGTGCCAGCAGTTCCGGGACAGGGGCTGGAAACACCATATATTTT
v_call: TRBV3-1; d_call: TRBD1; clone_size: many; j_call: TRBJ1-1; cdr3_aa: CASSQRGETGTEAFF; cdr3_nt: TGTGCCAGCAGCCAAAGGGGAGAGACAGGGACTGAAGCTTTCTTT
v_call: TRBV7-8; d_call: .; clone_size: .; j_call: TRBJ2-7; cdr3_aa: CASSAGRPYEQYF; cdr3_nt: TGTGCCAGCAGCGCGGGACGCCCCTACGAGCAGTACTTC
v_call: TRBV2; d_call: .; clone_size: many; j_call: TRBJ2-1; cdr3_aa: CASSETPPWNEQFF; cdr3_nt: TGTGCCAGCAGTGAAACCCCTCCTTGGAATGAGCAGTTCTTC
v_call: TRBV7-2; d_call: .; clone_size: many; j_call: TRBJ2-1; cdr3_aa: CASSLLGRDNEQFF; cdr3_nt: TGTGCCAGCAGCTTACTAGGGCGCGACAATGAGCAGTTCTTC
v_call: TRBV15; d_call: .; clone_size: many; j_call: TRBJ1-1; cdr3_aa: CATSTRTDYTEAFF; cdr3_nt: TGTGCCACCAGCACCCGAACAGACTACACTGAAGCTTTCTTT
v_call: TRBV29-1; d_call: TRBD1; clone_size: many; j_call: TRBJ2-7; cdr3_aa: CSVDTGTGSYEQYF; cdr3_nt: TGCAGCGTTGACACTGGGACAGGGTCCTACGAGCAGTACTTC
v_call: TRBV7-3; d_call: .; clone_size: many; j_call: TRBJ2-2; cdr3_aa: CASSWDVTGELFF; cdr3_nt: TGTGCCAGCAGCTGGGACGTTACCGGGGAGCTGTTTTTT
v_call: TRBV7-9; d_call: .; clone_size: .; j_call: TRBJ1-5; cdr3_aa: CASSLSGGLNSNQPQHF; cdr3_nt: TGTGCCAGCAGCTTAAGTGGGGGTCTAAATAGCAATCAGCCCCAGCATTTT
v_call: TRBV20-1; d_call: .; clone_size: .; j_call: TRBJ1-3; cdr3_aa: CSASSPGSGNTIYF; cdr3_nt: TGCAGTGCTAGTTCCCCTGGCTCTGGAAACACCATATATTTT
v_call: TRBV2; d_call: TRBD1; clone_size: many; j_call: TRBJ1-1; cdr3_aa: CAIRTGGTEAFF; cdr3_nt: TGTGCCATCCGGACAGGGGGCACTGAAGCTTTCTTT
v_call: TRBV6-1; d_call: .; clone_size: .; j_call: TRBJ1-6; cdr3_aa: CASMRGATTSSYNSPLHF; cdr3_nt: TGTGCCAGCATGCGGGGGGCAACCACGAGCTCCTATAATTCACCCCTCCACTTT
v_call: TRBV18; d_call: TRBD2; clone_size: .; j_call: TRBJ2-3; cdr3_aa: CASSPGTSGGYTRDTQYF; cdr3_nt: TGTGCCAGCTCCCCCGGGACTAGCGGGGGGTACACCAGGGATACGCAGTATTTT
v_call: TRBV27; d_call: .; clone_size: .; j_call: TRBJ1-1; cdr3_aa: CASSYSPRLNTEAFF; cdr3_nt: TGTGCCAGCAGTTACTCCCCCAGATTGAACACTGAAGCTTTCTTT
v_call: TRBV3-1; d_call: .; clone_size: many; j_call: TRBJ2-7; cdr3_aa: CASSQRNYEQYF; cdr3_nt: TGTGCCAGCAGCCAGCGTAACTACGAGCAGTACTTC
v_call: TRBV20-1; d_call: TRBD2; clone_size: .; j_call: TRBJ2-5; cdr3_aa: CSARPLAGDYQETQYF; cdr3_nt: TGCAGTGCTAGGCCTCTAGCGGGAGATTACCAAGAGACCCAGTACTTC
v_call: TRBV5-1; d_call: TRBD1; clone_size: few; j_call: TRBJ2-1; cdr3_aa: CASSMGQGFYNEQFF; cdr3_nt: TGCGCCAGCAGCATGGGACAGGGCTTTTACAATGAGCAGTTCTTC
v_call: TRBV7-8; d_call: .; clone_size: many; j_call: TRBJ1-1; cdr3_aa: CASSPHMNTEAFF; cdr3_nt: TGTGCCAGCAGCCCACACATGAACACTGAAGCTTTCTTT
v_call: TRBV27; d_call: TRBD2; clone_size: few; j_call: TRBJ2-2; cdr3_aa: CASSFSGLAGHTGELFF; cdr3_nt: TGTGCCAGCAGTTTCAGCGGCCTAGCGGGGCACACCGGGGAGCTGTTTTTT
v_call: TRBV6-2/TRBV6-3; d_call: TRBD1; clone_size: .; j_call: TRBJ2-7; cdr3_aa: CASRSDRGHYYEQYF; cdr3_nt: TGTGCCAGCCGTTCGGACAGGGGCCACTACTACGAGCAGTACTTC
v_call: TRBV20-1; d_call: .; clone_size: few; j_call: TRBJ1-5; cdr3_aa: CSALLQSNQPQHF; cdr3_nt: TGCAGTGCTCTGTTACAGAGCAATCAGCCCCAGCATTTT
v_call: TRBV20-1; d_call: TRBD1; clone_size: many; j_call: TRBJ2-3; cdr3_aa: CSAGPDRGLNTQYF; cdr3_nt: TGCAGTGCTGGTCCGGACAGGGGACTTAATACGCAGTATTTT
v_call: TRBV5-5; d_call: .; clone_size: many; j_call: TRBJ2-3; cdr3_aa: CASSLVYGSDTQYF; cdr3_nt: TGTGCCAGCAGCTTGGTATACGGGTCGGATACGCAGTATTTT
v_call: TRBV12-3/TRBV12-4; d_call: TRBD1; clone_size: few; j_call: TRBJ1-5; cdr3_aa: CASNTQGDSNQPQHF; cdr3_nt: TGTGCCAGCAACACCCAGGGGGATAGCAATCAGCCCCAGCATTTT
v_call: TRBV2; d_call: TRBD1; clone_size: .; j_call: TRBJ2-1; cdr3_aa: CASSESRTGEQFF; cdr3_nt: TGTGCCAGCAGTGAATCCAGGACAGGTGAGCAGTTCTTC
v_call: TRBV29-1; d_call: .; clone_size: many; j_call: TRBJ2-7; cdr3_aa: CSVDLGRRSSYEQYF; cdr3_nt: TGCAGCGTTGATCTAGGACGGCGGAGCTCCTACGAGCAGTACTTC
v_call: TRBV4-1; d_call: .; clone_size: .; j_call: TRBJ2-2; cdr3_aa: CASSQGRPYSNTGELFF; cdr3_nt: TGCGCCAGCAGCCAGGGGAGACCGTATTCGAACACCGGGGAGCTGTTTTTT
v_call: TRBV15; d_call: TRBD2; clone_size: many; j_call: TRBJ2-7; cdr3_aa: CATSRVLSGIPAYEQYF; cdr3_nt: TGTGCCACCAGCAGAGTTCTTAGCGGGATCCCGGCCTACGAGCAGTACTTC
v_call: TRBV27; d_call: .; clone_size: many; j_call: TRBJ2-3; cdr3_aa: CASSTEFRDTQYF; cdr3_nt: TGTGCCAGCAGCACAGAATTTAGGGATACGCAGTATTTT
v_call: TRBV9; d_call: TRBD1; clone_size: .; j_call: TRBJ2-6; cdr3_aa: CASSGAGTGLLSGANVLTF; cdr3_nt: TGTGCCAGCAGCGGGGCCGGGACAGGGCTCCTCTCTGGGGCCAACGTCCTGACTTTC
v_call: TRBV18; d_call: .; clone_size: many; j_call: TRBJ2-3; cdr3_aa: CASSPNRGAGSDTQYF; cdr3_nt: TGTGCCAGCTCACCAAACCGGGGGGCCGGATCAGATACGCAGTATTTT
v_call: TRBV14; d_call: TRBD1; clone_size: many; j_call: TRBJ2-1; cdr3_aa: CASRSRDSPYNEQFF; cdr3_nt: TGTGCCAGCAGGTCCCGGGACAGCCCGTACAATGAGCAGTTCTTC